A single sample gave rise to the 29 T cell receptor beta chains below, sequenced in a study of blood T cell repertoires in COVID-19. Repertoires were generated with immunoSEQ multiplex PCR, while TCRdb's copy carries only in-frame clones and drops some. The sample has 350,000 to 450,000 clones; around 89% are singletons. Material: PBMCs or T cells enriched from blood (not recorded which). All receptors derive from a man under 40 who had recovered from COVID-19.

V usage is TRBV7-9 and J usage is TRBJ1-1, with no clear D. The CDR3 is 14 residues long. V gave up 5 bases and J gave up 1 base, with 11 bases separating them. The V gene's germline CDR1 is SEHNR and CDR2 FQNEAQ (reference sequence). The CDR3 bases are TGTGCCAGCAGCCGACTTCACCCGAACACTGAAGCTTTCTTT. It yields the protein CASSRLHPNTEAFF.

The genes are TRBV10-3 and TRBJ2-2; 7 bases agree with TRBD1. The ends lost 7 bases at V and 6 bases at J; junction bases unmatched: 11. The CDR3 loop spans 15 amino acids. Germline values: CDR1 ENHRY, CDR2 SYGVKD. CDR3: CAITQGPARPGELFF. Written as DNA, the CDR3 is TGTGCCATCACACAGGGGCCAGCGCGTCCCGGGGAGCTGTTTTTT.

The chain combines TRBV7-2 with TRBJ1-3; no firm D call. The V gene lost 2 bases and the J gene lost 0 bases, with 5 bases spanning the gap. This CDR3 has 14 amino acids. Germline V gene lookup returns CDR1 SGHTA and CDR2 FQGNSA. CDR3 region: CASSLPSSGNTIYF. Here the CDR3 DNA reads TGTGCCAGCAGCTTACCCTCCTCTGGAAACACCATATATTTT.

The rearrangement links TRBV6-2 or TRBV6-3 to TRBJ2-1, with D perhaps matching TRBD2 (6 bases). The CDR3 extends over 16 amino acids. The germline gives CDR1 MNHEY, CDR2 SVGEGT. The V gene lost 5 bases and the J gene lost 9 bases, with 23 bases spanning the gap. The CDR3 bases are TGTGCCAGCAGTCTTGTCTGGGGTGAAGCGGGCCCTGAGCAGTTCTTC. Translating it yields CASSLVWGEAGPEQFF.

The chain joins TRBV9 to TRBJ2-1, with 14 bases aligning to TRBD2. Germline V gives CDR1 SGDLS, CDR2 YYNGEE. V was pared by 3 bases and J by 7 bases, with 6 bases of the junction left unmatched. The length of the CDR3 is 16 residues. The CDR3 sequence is CASSAPGLAGENEQFF. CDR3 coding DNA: TGTGCCAGCAGCGCACCGGGACTAGCGGGAGAGAATGAGCAGTTCTTC.

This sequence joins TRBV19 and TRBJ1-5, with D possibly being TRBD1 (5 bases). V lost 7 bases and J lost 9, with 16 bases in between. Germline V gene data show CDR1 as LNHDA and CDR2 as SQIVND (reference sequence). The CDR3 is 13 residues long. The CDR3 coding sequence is TGTGCCAGTATTGAAACAGGCGTTGGGCCCCAGCATTTT. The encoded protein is CASIETGVGPQHF. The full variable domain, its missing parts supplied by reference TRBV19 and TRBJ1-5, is DGGITQSPKYLFRKEGQNVTLSCEQNLNHDAMYWYRQDPGQGLRLIYYSQIVNDFQKGDIAEGYSVSREKKESFPLTVTSAQKNPTAFYLCASIETGVGPQHFGDGTRLSIL.

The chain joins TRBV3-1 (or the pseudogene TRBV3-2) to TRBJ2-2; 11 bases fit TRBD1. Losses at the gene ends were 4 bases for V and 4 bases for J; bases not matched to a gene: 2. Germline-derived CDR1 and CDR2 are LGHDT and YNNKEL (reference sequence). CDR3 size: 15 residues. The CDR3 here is CASSLGTGGTGELFF. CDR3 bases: TGTGCCAGCAGCCTAGGGACAGGGGGCACCGGGGAGCTGTTTTTT.

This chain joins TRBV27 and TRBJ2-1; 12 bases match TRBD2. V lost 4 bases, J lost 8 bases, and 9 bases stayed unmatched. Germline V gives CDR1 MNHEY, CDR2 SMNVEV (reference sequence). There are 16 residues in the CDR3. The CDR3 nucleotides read TGTGCCAGCAGTTCACCCCGGACTAGCGGGACGGATGAGCAGTTCTTC. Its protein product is CASSSPRTSGTDEQFF.

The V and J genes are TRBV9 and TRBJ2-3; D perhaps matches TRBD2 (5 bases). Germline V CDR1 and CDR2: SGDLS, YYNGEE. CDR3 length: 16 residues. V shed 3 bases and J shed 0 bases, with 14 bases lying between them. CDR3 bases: TGTGCCAGCAGCGCGCCGAGGACTGGTAGCACAGATACGCAGTATTTT. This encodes CASSAPRTGSTDTQYF.

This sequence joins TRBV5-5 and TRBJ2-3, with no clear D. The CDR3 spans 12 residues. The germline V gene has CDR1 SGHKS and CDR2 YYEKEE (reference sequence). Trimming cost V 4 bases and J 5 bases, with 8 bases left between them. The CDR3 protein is CASSPLEDTQYF. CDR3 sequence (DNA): TGTGCCAGCAGCCCCCTAGAAGATACGCAGTATTTT.

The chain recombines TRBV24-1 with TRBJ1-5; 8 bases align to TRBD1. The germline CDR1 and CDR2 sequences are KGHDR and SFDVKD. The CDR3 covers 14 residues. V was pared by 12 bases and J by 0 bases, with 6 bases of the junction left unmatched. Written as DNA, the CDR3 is TGTGCCGCAGGGACAGGACCTAGCAATCAGCCCCAGCATTTT. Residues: CAAGTGPSNQPQHF.

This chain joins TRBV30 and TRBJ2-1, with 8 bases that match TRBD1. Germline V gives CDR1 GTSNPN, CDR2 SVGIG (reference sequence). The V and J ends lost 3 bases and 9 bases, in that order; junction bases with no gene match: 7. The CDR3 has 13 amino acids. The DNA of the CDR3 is TGTGCCTGGAGAGGGCAGGGGGCGGGTGAGCAGTTCTTC. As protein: CAWRGQGAGEQFF.

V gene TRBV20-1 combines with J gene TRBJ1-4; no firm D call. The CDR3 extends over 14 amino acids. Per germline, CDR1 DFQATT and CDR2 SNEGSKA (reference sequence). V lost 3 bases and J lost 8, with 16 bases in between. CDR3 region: CSASGLTTGEKLFF. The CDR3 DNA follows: TGCAGTGCTAGTGGGCTGACCACCGGGGAAAAACTGTTTTTT.

CDR3 protein: CASSLSSGRGNTIYF. The DNA of the CDR3 is TGTGCCAGCAGTTTAAGTTCAGGGAGGGGAAACACCATATATTTT. The chain uses TRBV27 and TRBJ1-3; weak D call: TRBD1 (5 bases). The CDR3 runs to 15 residues. V lost 2 bases and J 4 bases, leaving 12 bases between the germline ends. The V gene's germline CDR1 is MNHEY and CDR2 SMNVEV (reference sequence).

The CDR3 protein is CASSGGDLSSYNEQFF. CDR3 bases: TGTGCCAGCAGTGGAGGGGACTTGAGCTCCTACAATGAGCAGTTCTTC. The gene calls are TRBV28 and TRBJ2-1; weak D call: TRBD2 (6 bases). V was clipped by 5 bases and J by 0 bases, with 14 bases between them. Germline V lookup: CDR1 MDHEN, CDR2 SYDVKM. CDR3 length: 16 amino acids.

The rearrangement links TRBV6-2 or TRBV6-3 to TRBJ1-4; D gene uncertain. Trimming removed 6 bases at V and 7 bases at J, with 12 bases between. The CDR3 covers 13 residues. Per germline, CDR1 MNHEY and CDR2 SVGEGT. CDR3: CASRYRRGEKLFF. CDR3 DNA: TGTGCCAGCAGGTACCGACGCGGTGAAAAACTGTTTTTT.

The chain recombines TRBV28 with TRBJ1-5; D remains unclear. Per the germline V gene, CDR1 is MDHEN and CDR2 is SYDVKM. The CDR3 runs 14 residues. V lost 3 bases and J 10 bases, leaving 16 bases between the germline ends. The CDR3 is CASSFLVQADPQHF. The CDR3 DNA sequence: TGTGCCAGCAGTTTCTTAGTCCAAGCGGACCCCCAGCATTTT.

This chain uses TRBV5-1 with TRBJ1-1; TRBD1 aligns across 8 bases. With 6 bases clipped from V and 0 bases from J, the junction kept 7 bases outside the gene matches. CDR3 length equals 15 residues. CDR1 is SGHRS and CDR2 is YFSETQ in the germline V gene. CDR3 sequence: CASTDRAKMNTEAFF. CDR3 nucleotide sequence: TGCGCCAGCACGGACAGGGCGAAGATGAACACTGAAGCTTTCTTT.

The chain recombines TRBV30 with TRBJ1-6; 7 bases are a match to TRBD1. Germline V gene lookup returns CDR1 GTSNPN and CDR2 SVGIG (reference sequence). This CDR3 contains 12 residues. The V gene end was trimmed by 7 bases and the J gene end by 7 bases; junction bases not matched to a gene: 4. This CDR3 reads CASGQDNSPLHF. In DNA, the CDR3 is TGTGCCTCCGGACAGGACAATTCACCCCTCCACTTT. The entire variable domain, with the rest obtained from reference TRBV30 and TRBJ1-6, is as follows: SQTIHQWPATLVQPVGSPLSLECTVEGTSNPNLYWYRQAAGRGLQLLFYSVGIGQISSEVPQNLSASRPQDRQFILSSKKLLLSDSGFYLCASGQDNSPLHFGNGTRLTVT.

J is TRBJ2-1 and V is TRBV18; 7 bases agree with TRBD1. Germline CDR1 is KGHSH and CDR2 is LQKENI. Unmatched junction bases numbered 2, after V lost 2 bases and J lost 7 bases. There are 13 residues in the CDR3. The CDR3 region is CASSPDRANEQFF. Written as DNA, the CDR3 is TGTGCCAGCTCACCAGACAGGGCGAATGAGCAGTTCTTC.

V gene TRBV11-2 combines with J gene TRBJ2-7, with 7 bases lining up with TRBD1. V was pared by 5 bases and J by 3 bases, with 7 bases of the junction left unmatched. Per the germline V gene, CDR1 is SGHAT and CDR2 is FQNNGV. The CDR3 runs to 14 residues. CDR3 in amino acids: CASSPGQALYEQYF. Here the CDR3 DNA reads TGTGCCAGCAGCCCCGGACAGGCCCTCTACGAGCAGTACTTC.

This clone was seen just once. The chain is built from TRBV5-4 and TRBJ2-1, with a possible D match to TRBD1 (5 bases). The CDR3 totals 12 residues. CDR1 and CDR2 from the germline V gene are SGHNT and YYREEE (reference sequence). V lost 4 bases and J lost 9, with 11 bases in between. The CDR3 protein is CASSDQGSEQFF. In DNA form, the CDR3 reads TGTGCCAGCAGCGATCAGGGCAGTGAGCAGTTCTTC.

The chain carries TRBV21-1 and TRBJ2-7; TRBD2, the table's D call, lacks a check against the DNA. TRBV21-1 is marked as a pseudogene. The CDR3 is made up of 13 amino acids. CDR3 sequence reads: CASISRGTYEQYF. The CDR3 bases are TGTGCCAGTATATCAAGAGGGACCTACGAGCAGTACTTC.

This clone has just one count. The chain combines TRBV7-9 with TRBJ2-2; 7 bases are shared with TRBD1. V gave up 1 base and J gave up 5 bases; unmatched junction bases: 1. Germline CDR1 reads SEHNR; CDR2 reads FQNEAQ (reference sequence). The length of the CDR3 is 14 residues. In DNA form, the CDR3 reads TGTGCCAGCAGCTTAGTGACAGGGACCGGGGAGCTGTTTTTT. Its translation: CASSLVTGTGELFF.

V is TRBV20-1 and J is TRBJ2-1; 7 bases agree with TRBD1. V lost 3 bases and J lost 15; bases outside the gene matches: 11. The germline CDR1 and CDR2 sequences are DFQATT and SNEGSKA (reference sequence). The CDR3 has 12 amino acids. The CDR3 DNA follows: TGCAGTGCTAGTCGGGAAGGGACAGCTTGGTTCTTC. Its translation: CSASREGTAWFF.

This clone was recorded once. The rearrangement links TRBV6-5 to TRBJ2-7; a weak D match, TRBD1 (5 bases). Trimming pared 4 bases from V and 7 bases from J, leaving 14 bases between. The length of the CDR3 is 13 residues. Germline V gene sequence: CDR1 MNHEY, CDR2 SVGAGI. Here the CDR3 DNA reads TGTGCCAGCAGTTCGACCAGGGCGAGGGAGCAGTACTTC. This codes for CASSSTRAREQYF.

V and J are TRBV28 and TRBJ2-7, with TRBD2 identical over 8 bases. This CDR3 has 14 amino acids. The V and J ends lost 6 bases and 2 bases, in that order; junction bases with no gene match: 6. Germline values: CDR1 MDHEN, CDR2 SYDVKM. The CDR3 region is CASSGLATPYEQYF. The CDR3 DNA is TGTGCCAGCAGCGGACTAGCCACTCCCTACGAGCAGTACTTC.

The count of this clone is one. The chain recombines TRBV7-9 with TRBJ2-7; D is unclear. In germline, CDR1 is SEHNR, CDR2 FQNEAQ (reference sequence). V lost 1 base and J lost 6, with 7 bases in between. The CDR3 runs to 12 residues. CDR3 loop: CASSLVPGEQYF. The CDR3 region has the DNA TGTGCCAGCAGCTTAGTTCCCGGCGAGCAGTACTTC. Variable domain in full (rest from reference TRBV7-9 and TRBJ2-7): DTGVSQNPRHKITKRGQNVTFRCDPISEHNRLYWYRQTLGQGPEFLTYFQNEAQLEKSRLLSDRFSAERPKGSFSTLEIQRTEQGDSAMYLCASSLVPGEQYFGPGTRLTVT.

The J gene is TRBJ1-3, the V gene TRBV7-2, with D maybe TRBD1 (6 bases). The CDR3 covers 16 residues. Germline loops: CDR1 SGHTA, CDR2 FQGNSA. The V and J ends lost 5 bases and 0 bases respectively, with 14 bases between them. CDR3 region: CASSPSATGSGNTIYF. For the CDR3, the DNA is TGTGCCAGCAGCCCATCCGCGACAGGCTCTGGAAACACCATATATTTT. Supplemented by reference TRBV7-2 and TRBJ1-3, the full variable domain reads GAGVSQSPSNKVTEKGKDVELRCDPISGHTALYWYRQSLGQGLEFLIYFQGNSAPDKSGLPSDRFSAERTGGSVSTLTIQRTQQEDSAVYLCASSPSATGSGNTIYFGEGSWLTVV.